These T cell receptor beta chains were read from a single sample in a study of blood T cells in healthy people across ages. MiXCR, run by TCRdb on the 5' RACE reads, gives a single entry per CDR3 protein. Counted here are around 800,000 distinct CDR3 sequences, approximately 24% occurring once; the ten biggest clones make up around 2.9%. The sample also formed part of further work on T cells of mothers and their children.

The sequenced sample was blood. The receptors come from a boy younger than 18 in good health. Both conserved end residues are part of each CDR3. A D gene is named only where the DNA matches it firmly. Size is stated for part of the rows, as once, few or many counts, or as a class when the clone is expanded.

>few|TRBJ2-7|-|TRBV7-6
CASSLFSPPESGEQYF
TGTGCCAGCAGCTTATTTTCTCCCCCAGAATCTGGGGAGCAGTACTTC
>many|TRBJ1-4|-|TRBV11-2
CASSLGRENEKLFF
TGTGCCAGCAGCTTAGGCAGGGAGAATGAAAAACTGTTTTTT
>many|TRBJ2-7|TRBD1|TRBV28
CASNTGAGSYEQYF
TGTGCCAGCAATACAGGGGCGGGCTCCTACGAGCAGTACTTC
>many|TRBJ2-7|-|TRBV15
CATSRDPGREGSYEQYF
TGTGCCACCAGCAGAGACCCCGGCAGGGAAGGGAGCTACGAGCAGTACTTC
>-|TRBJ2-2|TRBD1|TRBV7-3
CASSYLPSGQGAKAGELFF
TGTGCCAGCAGCTATCTACCTTCGGGACAGGGGGCGAAGGCCGGGGAGCTGTTTTTT
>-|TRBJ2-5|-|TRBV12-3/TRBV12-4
CASSSSHQETQYF
TGTGCCAGCAGTTCCTCCCATCAAGAGACCCAGTACTTC
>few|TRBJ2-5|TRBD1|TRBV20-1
CSAGDRGPLGQETQYF
TGCAGTGCTGGGGACAGGGGGCCCCTAGGGCAAGAGACCCAGTACTTC
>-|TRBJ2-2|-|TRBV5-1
CAGSFGGASTGELFF
TGCGCCGGCAGCTTCGGCGGGGCCTCCACCGGGGAGCTGTTTTTT
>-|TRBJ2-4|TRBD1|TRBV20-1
CSAPGTAQNIQYF
TGCAGTGCCCCAGGGACAGCCCAAAACATTCAGTACTTC
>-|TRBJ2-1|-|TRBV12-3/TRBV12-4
CASRVYNEQFF
TGTGCCAGCAGGGTCTACAATGAGCAGTTCTTC
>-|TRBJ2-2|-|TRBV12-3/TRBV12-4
CASSFSYFSPSTGELFF
TGTGCCAGCAGTTTCTCGTATTTCAGCCCCTCGACCGGGGAGCTGTTTTTT
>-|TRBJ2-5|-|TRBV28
CASSLYEQREETQYF
TGTGCCAGCAGTTTATACGAGCAAAGAGAAGAGACCCAGTACTTC
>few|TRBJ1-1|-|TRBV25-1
CASSEFGGRGTEAFF
TGTGCCAGCAGTGAATTTGGGGGACGGGGGACTGAAGCTTTCTTT